The sequence of this TCR beta chain was determined in a study of blood T cells in healthy people across ages. About this clonotype: Antigen unknown.

General study results and limits: The unknown donor CMV status may have confounded expanded clonotype changes.

A second 7 to 11 cycle PCR used barcoded and J-beta primers. Each cDNA molecule, via a template-switch adaptor with 12 random nucleotides, was tagged. In TCRdb, the 5' RACE reads were re-called with MiXCR into one record per CDR3 protein. The data contain hundreds of thousands of distinct CDR3 sequences, 20% to 25% of them seen just once; the ten biggest clones take up around 9.2%. The CDR3 runs 16 residues. Trimming at V came to 1 base and at J to 5 bases, leaving 9 bases not matched to a gene. The germline CDR1 and CDR2 sequences are SGHTA and FQGNSA. This sample also appeared in a second study, on T cells of mothers and their children. That report notes: Mother-child pairs who were related displayed a slightly higher overlap than unrelated pairs, a difference that was non-significant.

The TCR originated in a boy under 18 in good health. Sample: blood. V is TRBV7-2 and J is TRBJ2-5, with 8 bases that match TRBD2. The CDR3 here is CASSLVTGGGGETQYF. The DNA of the CDR3 is TGTGCCAGCAGCTTAGTAACGGGGGGGGGCGGGGAGACCCAGTACTTC.